This entry concerns a single T cell receptor (beta chain). The protocol was immunoSEQ multiplex PCR, while the TCRdb copy is restricted to in-frame clones and leaves out a portion. This sample has around 81,000 clones, with roughly 90% found just once. The sample is drawn from a study of T cell changes during pregnancy in multiple sclerosis. V shed 0 bases and J shed 3 bases, with 15 bases lying between them. Germline V gene sequence: CDR1 MGHRA, CDR2 YSYEKL. This CDR3 region has 16 residues. The chain couples TRBV4-1 to TRBJ2-7; a possible D gene is TRBD2 (5 bases). Sequenced here: peripheral blood, sampled after pregnancy. The clonotype was recovered from a female donor in good health, enrolled as a control in a pregnancy study. CDR3 amino acids: CASSQDLGGLLYEQYF. CDR3 DNA sequence: TGCGCCAGCAGCCAAGATCTCGGCGGGCTACTCTACGAGCAGTACTTC.